This T cell receptor beta chain is from a study of blood T cells in healthy people across ages. The second PCR ran about 7 to 12 cycles with a sample-barcoded 5' primer and J-beta primers. One entry per CDR3 protein, called by TCRdb with MiXCR from the 5' RACE reads. The data hold roughly 2 million distinct CDR3 sequences, with about 50% observed a single time. V gave up 2 bases and J gave up 1 base, with 9 bases separating them. This CDR3 spans 15 amino acids. Germline CDR1 reads WSHSY; CDR2 reads SAAADI. The chain employs TRBV10-2 and TRBJ2-4; D might be TRBD2 (5 bases). The clonotype comes from a woman in her thirties or forties in good health. The sequenced material came from blood. CDR3 coding DNA: TGCGCCAGCAGTGAGGCTAGAGGGGCCAAAAACATTCAGTACTTC. Translation: CASSEARGAKNIQYF.